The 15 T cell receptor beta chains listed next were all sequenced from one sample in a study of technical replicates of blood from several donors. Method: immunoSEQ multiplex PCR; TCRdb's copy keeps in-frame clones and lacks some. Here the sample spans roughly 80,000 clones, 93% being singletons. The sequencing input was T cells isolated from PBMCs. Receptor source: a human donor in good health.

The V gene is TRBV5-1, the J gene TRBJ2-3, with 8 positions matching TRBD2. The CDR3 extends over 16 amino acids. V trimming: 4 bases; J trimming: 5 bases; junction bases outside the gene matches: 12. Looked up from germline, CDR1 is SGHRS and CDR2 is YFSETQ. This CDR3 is CASSPGGGRRIDTQYF. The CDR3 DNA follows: TGCGCCAGCAGCCCGGGTGGCGGGAGGAGAATAGATACGCAGTATTTT. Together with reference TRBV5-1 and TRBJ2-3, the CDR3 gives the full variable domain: KAGVTQTPRYLIKTRGQQVTLSCSPISGHRSVSWYQQTPGQGLQFLFEYFSETQRNKGNFPGRFSGRQFSNSRSEMNVSTLELGDSALYLCASSPGGGRRIDTQYFGPGTRLTVL.

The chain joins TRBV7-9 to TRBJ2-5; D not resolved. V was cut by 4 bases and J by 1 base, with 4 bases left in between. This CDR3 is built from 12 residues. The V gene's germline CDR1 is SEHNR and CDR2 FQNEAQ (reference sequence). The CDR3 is CASSSGQETQYF. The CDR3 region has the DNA TGTGCCAGCAGCTCGGGCCAAGAGACCCAGTACTTC.

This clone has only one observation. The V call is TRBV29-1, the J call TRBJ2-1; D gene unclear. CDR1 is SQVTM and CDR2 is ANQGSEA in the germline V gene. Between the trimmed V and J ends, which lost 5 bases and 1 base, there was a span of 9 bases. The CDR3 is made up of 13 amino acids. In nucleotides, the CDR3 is TGCAGCGTTCCCCTCAGGTCCTACAATGAGCAGTTCTTC. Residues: CSVPLRSYNEQFF.

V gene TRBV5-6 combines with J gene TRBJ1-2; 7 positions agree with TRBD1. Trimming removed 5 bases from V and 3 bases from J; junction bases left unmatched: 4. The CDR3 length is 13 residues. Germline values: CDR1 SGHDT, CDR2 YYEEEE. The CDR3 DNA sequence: TGTGCCAGCAGATTAGACAGGGACTATGGCTACACCTTC. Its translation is CASRLDRDYGYTF.

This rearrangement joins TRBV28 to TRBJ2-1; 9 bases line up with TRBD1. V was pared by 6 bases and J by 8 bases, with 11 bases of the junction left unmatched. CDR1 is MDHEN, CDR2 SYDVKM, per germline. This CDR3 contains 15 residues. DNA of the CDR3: TGTGCCAGCAGCACCGGGACAGGGTTGGTGTATGAGCAGTTCTTC. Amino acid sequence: CASSTGTGLVYEQFF.

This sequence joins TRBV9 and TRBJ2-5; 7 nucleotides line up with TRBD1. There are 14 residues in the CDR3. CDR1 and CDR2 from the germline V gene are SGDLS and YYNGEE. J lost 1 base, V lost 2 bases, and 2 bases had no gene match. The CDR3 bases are TGTGCCAGCAGCGTGGGGGACAGCCAAGAGACCCAGTACTTC. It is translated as CASSVGDSQETQYF.

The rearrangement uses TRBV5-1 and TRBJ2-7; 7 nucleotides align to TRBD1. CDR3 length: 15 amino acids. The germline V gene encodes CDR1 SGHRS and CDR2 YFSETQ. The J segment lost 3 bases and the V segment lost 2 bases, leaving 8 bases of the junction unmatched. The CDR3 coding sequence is TGCGCCAGCAGCTTTGCAGGGGGTGCAGGCTACGAGCAGTACTTC. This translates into CASSFAGGAGYEQYF.

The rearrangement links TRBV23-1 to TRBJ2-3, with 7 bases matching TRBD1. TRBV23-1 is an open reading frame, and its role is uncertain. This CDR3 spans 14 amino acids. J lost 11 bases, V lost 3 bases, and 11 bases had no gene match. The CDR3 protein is CASSQSSDRLGQYF. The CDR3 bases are TGCGCCAGCAGTCAGTCCTCGGACAGGTTGGGGCAGTATTTT.

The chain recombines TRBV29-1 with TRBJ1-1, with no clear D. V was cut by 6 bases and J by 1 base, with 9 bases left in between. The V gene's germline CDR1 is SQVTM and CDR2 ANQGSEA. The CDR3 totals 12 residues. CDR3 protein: CSVGRENTEAFF. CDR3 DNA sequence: TGCAGCGTCGGACGGGAGAACACTGAAGCTTTCTTT.

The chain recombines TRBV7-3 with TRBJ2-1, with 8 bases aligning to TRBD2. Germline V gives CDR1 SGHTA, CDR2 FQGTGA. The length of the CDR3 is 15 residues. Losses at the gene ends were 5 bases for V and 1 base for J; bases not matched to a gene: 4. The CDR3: CASSRTSSSYNEQFF. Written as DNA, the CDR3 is TGTGCCAGCAGCCGGACTAGCAGTTCCTACAATGAGCAGTTCTTC.

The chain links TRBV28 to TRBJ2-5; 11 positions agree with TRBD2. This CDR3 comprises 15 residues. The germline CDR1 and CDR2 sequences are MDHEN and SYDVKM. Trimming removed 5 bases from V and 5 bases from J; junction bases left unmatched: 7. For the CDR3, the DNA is TGTGCCAGCAGTCCCACTAGCGGGAGTAGGGAGACCCAGTACTTC. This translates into CASSPTSGSRETQYF.

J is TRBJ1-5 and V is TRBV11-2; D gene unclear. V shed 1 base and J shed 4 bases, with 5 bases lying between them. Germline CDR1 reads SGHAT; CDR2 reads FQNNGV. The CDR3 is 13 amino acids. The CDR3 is CASSLAQNQPQHF. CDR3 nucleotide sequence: TGTGCCAGCAGCTTAGCACAGAATCAGCCCCAGCATTTT.

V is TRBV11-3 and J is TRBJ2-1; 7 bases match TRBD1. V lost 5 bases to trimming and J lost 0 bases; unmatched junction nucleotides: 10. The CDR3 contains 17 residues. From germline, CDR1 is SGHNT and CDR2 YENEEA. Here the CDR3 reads CASSRTGRQGSYNEQFF. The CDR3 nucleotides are TGTGCCAGCAGCCGAACTGGCCGACAGGGCTCCTACAATGAGCAGTTCTTC.

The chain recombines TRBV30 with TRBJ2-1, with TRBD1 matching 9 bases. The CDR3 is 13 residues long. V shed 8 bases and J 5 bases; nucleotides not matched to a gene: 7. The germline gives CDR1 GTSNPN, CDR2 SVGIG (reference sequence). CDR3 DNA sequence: TGTGCCGGACCGGGACAGGGCCACAATGAGCAGTTCTTC. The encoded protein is CAGPGQGHNEQFF.

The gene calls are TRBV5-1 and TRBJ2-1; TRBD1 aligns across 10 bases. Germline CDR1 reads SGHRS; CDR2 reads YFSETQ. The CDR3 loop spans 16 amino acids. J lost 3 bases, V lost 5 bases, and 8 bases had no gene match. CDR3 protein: CASRPMGTGVYNEQFF. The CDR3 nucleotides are TGCGCCAGCAGACCAATGGGGACAGGGGTCTACAATGAGCAGTTCTTC.